The 14 T cell receptor beta chains given below trace back to one sample, sequenced in a study of OX40 agonist ivuxolimab in advanced cancers. Repertoires were generated with immunoSEQ multiplex PCR, while TCRdb's copy carries only in-frame clones and drops some. The sample lists about 78,000 clones, roughly 84% occurring once. The sequenced sample was CD4+ or CD8+ T cells sorted from blood, obtained in a trial of the OX40 agonist ivuxolimab. The receptor set was obtained from an adult with an advanced solid tumor such as melanoma, head and neck, liver or kidney cancer.

This chain uses TRBV6-5 with TRBJ2-3, with D perhaps TRBD2 (6 bases). Germline CDR1 reads MNHEY; CDR2 reads SVGAGI. CDR3 length equals 16 residues. Between the trimmed V and J ends, which lost 0 bases and 0 bases, there was a span of 10 bases. The CDR3 region is CASSYSPGLSTDTQYF. The CDR3 DNA follows: TGTGCCAGCAGTTACTCACCGGGACTGAGCACAGATACGCAGTATTTT.

J is TRBJ2-3 and V is TRBV19, with D perhaps matching TRBD1 or TRBD2 (5 bases each). Germline V lookup: CDR1 LNHDA, CDR2 SQIVND (reference sequence). V shed 3 bases and J shed 4 bases, with 8 bases lying between them. The CDR3 loop spans 13 amino acids. For the CDR3, the DNA is TGTGCCAGTAGTATGAGGGGTGCAGATACGCAGTATTTT. Translating it yields CASSMRGADTQYF.

The chain carries TRBV6-5 and TRBJ2-1; D might be TRBD1 (6 bases). The CDR3 consists of 15 residues. V was shortened by 4 bases and J by 2 bases, with 12 bases between the two germline ends. Germline V gives CDR1 MNHEY, CDR2 SVGAGI. The CDR3 DNA sequence: TGTGCCAGCAGTTCTACAGGGTGGACCTACAATGAGCAGTTCTTC. Its translation: CASSSTGWTYNEQFF.

The chain links TRBV6-5 to TRBJ2-3, with 8 positions matching TRBD2. This CDR3 is built from 15 residues. V was clipped by 1 base and J by 5 bases; unmatched bases: 5. CDR1 and CDR2 (germline): MNHEY, SVGAGI. The CDR3 sequence: CASSYYAGGVDTQYF. In DNA form, the CDR3 reads TGTGCCAGCAGTTACTACGCGGGGGGCGTAGATACGCAGTATTTT.

The chain couples TRBV5-4 to TRBJ2-7, with TRBD1 matching 11 bases. Germline CDR1 and CDR2: SGHNT and YYREEE (reference sequence). V lost 2 bases and J lost 3; bases outside the gene matches: 10. The CDR3 consists of 17 residues. CDR3 protein: CASSFSGFGTGGYEQYF. The CDR3 DNA reads TGTGCCAGCAGCTTTTCTGGGTTTGGGACAGGGGGCTACGAGCAGTACTTC.

The J gene is TRBJ2-3, the V gene TRBV9, with 7 bases matching TRBD2. The V gene's germline CDR1 is SGDLS and CDR2 YYNGEE. This CDR3 spans 17 amino acids. After removal of 3 bases from V and 9 bases from J, the junction contained 19 bases not matched to a gene. The CDR3 DNA reads as TGTGCCAGCAGCGCACCGCGGGGGACCGAGGTACAATCCACGCAGTATTTT. Protein: CASSAPRGTEVQSTQYF.

The chain employs TRBV5-1 and TRBJ2-1; 9 bases agree with TRBD2. The CDR3 length is 14 residues. The germline V gene encodes CDR1 SGHRS and CDR2 YFSETQ. With V trimmed by 4 bases and J by 7 bases, 6 bases remained unmatched. CDR3 in amino acids: CASSRLAGPNEQFF. The CDR3 DNA follows: TGCGCCAGCAGCCGGCTAGCGGGACCGAATGAGCAGTTCTTC.

The chain combines TRBV7-3 with TRBJ2-3, with D possibly TRBD2 on 6 matching bases. Trimming removed 3 bases from V and 0 bases from J, with 7 bases in between. Germline lookup yields CDR1 SGHTA and CDR2 FQGTGA. This CDR3 is 14 amino acids long. The CDR3 DNA reads as TGTGCCAGCAGCTTTAGCGGAAGCACAGATACGCAGTATTTT. This sequence encodes CASSFSGSTDTQYF.

This chain uses TRBV18 with TRBJ1-2; 8 nucleotides match TRBD1. The ends lost 3 bases at V and 5 bases at J; junction bases unmatched: 8. Germline CDR1 is KGHSH and CDR2 is LQKENI. The CDR3 covers 15 residues. The CDR3 coding sequence is TGTGCCAGCTCACCCTTTCGCGGACAGGGTTATGGCTACACCTTC. The encoded protein is CASSPFRGQGYGYTF.

The rearrangement joins TRBV7-9 to TRBJ2-2; D unclear. The germline V gene has CDR1 SEHNR and CDR2 FQNEAQ (reference sequence). V lost 2 bases and J 0 bases, leaving 13 bases between the germline ends. The CDR3 totals 17 residues. CDR3 region: CASSLRSSAANTGELFF. The CDR3, as DNA: TGTGCCAGCAGCTTACGGTCGTCGGCCGCGAACACCGGGGAGCTGTTTTTT.

The genes are TRBV4-2 and TRBJ2-5; perhaps TRBD2 as D (6 bases). Per germline, CDR1 LGHNA and CDR2 YNFKEQ. V was cut by 0 bases and J by 0 bases, with 11 bases left in between. The CDR3 is made up of 16 amino acids. CDR3 protein: CASSQELAEYQETQYF. The DNA of the CDR3 is TGTGCCAGCAGCCAAGAACTAGCAGAGTACCAAGAGACCCAGTACTTC.

This sequence joins TRBV10-3 and TRBJ1-6; possibly TRBD1 for D (6 bases). V gave up 6 bases and J gave up 7 bases, with 16 bases separating them. Germline-derived CDR1 and CDR2 are ENHRY and SYGVKD. CDR3 length equals 15 residues. The CDR3 DNA is TGTGCCATCAGGGGAGAGACAGGAACCAATTCACCCCTCCACTTT. Its protein product is CAIRGETGTNSPLHF.

The rearrangement joins TRBV7-2 to TRBJ2-2; maybe TRBD1 (5 bases). Trimming stripped 2 bases from V and 4 bases from J, with 8 bases between. CDR3 length equals 14 residues. Per germline, CDR1 SGHTA and CDR2 FQGNSA. CDR3 sequence reads: CASSLQGLTGELFF. The CDR3 bases are TGTGCCAGCAGCTTACAGGGCCTCACCGGGGAGCTGTTTTTT.

The chain has TRBV29-1 and TRBJ2-1; D call uncertain. The CDR3 sequence is 11 residues long. Looked up from germline, CDR1 is SQVTM and CDR2 is ANQGSEA. The V gene lost 3 bases and the J gene lost 4 bases, with 4 bases spanning the gap. The CDR3 DNA sequence: TGCAGCGTTGACAGGTACAATGAGCAGTTCTTC. Translating it yields CSVDRYNEQFF.